Shown below are 32 T cell receptor beta chains from a single sample sequenced in a study of long-term antiretroviral therapy in people with HIV. Sequencing used immunoSEQ v3.0 at survey level. Libraries were prepared by immunoSEQ multiplex PCR; TCRdb keeps only in-frame clonotypes and omits some of them. In the table there are about 28,000 clones, roughly 87% of which are singletons. This specimen consisted of unsorted PBMCs, obtained 2 years after starting antiretroviral therapy. Receptor source: a man aged 50-59 years with HIV.

The genes are TRBV28 and TRBJ1-2; D gene ambiguous. Trimming took off 3 bases at V and 8 bases at J, with 10 bases between the two ends. The germline gives CDR1 MDHEN, CDR2 SYDVKM. This CDR3 is 12 amino acids long. The CDR3 DNA reads as TGTGCCAGCAGTTTTCGGGGAGGGGGCTACACCTTC. This codes for CASSFRGGGYTF.

The chain links TRBV6-5 to TRBJ2-7; 7 bases align to TRBD1. The CDR3 sequence is 12 residues long. V lost 8 bases, J lost 4 bases, and 5 bases stayed unmatched. Germline assignment: CDR1 MNHEY and CDR2 SVGAGI. CDR3 coding DNA: TGTGCCAGCGGAACAGGGGCTTACGAGCAGTACTTC. This encodes CASGTGAYEQYF.

The V and J genes are TRBV5-1 and TRBJ2-3; the match to TRBD2 covers 8 bases. This CDR3 comprises 15 residues. V dropped 9 bases and J dropped 0; count of bases not matched to a gene: 9. Germline CDR1 reads SGHRS; CDR2 reads YFSETQ. The CDR3 nucleotides are TGCGCCACAAACGGCGGGGGGACTAGCACAGATACGCAGTATTTT. It specifies CATNGGGTSTDTQYF. The complete variable domain, with remaining parts taken from reference TRBV5-1 and TRBJ2-3, reads KAGVTQTPRYLIKTRGQQVTLSCSPISGHRSVSWYQQTPGQGLQFLFEYFSETQRNKGNFPGRFSGRQFSNSRSEMNVSTLELGDSALYLCATNGGGTSTDTQYFGPGTRLTVL.

This clone was observed a handful of times. The rearrangement uses TRBV6-4 and TRBJ2-3, with TRBD2 identical over 15 bases. Germline assignment: CDR1 MRHNA and CDR2 SNTAGT. V shed 3 bases and J 2 bases; nucleotides not matched to a gene: 6. The CDR3 has 18 residues. The CDR3 loop is CASSEGLAGGKDTDTQYF. In DNA form, the CDR3 reads TGTGCCAGCAGTGAGGGACTAGCGGGGGGAAAAGACACAGATACGCAGTATTTT.

DNA of the CDR3: TGTGCCAGCAGCTCCCTAGCCTCCGGGCGAAATGAGCAGTTCTTC. This gives the protein CASSSLASGRNEQFF. J is TRBJ2-1 and V is TRBV7-3; D is possibly TRBD2 (5 bases). V lost 4 bases and J 7 bases, leaving 17 bases between the germline ends. The CDR3 loop spans 15 amino acids. Germline lookup yields CDR1 SGHTA and CDR2 FQGTGA.

The chain carries TRBV6-5 and TRBJ2-3; D ambiguous. The germline CDR1 and CDR2 sequences are MNHEY and SVGAGI. Trimming took off 2 bases at V and 1 base at J, with 13 bases between the two ends. There are 16 residues in the CDR3. CDR3 in amino acids: CASSYLSTLRTDTQYF. DNA for the CDR3: TGTGCCAGCAGTTACCTATCTACACTGCGCACAGATACGCAGTATTTT.

CDR3 coding DNA: TGTGCCAGCAGTGAACAGGGGTTTCGGGAAAAACTGTTTTTT. This sequence encodes CASSEQGFREKLFF. This chain uses TRBV6-1 with TRBJ1-4; possibly TRBD1 for D (6 bases). This CDR3 has 14 amino acids. CDR1 MNHNS and CDR2 SASEGT come from the germline V gene. The germline V and J ends were trimmed by 2 bases and 8 bases, with 12 bases remaining between them.

This clone has just one count. The chain is built from TRBV27 and TRBJ2-4; 8 positions match TRBD2. With V trimmed by 6 bases and J by 9 bases, 10 bases remained unmatched. The CDR3 contains 14 residues. Germline CDR1 reads MNHEY; CDR2 reads SMNVEV (reference sequence). The CDR3 nucleotides read TGTGCCAGCAGACAATTAGCGGGGCTCGGCATTCAGTACTTC. Translating it yields CASRQLAGLGIQYF.

This clone was found a few times. CDR3 in DNA: TGTGCCAGCAGTCTCAAGACAGGGTGGTACTATGGCTACACCTTC. Its translation is CASSLKTGWYYGYTF. The gene calls are TRBV28 and TRBJ1-2, with 7 bases fitting TRBD1. With 5 bases clipped from V and 3 bases from J, the junction kept 9 bases outside the gene matches. The CDR3 totals 15 residues. Germline V lookup: CDR1 MDHEN, CDR2 SYDVKM.

J is TRBJ1-5 and V is TRBV9; 9 nucleotides line up with TRBD1. Germline V gives CDR1 SGDLS, CDR2 YYNGEE. V trimming: 3 bases; J trimming: 8 bases; junction bases outside the gene matches: 6. The CDR3 is 14 residues long. The CDR3 sequence is CASSAGQGPEPQHF. CDR3 bases: TGTGCCAGCAGCGCTGGACAGGGGCCAGAGCCCCAGCATTTT.

The rearrangement joins TRBV5-6 to TRBJ1-5; no definite D call. Trimming removed 4 bases from V and 2 bases from J, with 13 bases in between. This CDR3 has 15 amino acids. CDR1 SGHDT and CDR2 YYEEEE come from the germline V gene. CDR3 coding DNA: TGTGCCAGCAGCCCATACGGTTTGGGCAATCAGCCCCAGCATTTT. Translation: CASSPYGLGNQPQHF.

This sequence joins TRBV11-3 and TRBJ1-2; 7 nucleotides line up with TRBD1. Trimming removed 5 bases from V and 4 bases from J; junction bases left unmatched: 7. The germline V gene encodes CDR1 SGHNT and CDR2 YENEEA. CDR3 length: 14 amino acids. The CDR3 bases are TGTGCCAGCAGCCCCCGGGACAGCCCCTATGGCTACACCTTC. Translating gives CASSPRDSPYGYTF.

This rearrangement joins TRBV6-4 to TRBJ2-1, with TRBD1 matching 8 bases. Trimming took 6 bases from V and 1 from J; bases not matched to a gene: 5. The germline V gene encodes CDR1 MRHNA and CDR2 SNTAGT. The length of the CDR3 is 15 residues. The CDR3 sequence: CASRDRAASYNEQFF. The CDR3 region has the DNA TGTGCCAGCAGGGACAGGGCCGCGTCCTACAATGAGCAGTTCTTC.

This clone was observed once. The V call is TRBV6-6, the J call TRBJ2-5, with TRBD2 matching over 10 bases. The CDR3 consists of 15 residues. Trimming took 5 bases from V and 6 from J; bases not matched to a gene: 9. Germline V gene lookup returns CDR1 MNHNY and CDR2 SVGAGI (reference sequence). The CDR3 nucleotides are TGTGCCAGCAGTGAGGGACTAGCGAGAGGAAAGACCCAGTACTTC. This translates into CASSEGLARGKTQYF.

This clone was found once. V and J are TRBV29-1 and TRBJ2-1, with TRBD2 matching over 10 bases. The CDR3 is 15 residues long. CDR1 SQVTM and CDR2 ANQGSEA come from the germline V gene. With 4 bases clipped from V and 4 bases from J, the junction kept 7 bases outside the gene matches. The CDR3 bases are TGCAGCGTTGCCCTCGGAGCGGGGGGGTACAATGAGCAGTTCTTC. It translates to CSVALGAGGYNEQFF.

This chain links TRBV5-5 with TRBJ2-3, with TRBD2 matching 12 bases. Germline V gene lookup returns CDR1 SGHKS and CDR2 YYEKEE (reference sequence). Unmatched junction bases numbered 12, after V lost 6 bases and J lost 1 base. The CDR3 is 18 amino acids. The CDR3 loop is CASTEPLRLAGGTDTQYF. In DNA form, the CDR3 reads TGTGCCAGCACCGAACCTTTAAGACTAGCGGGGGGCACAGATACGCAGTATTTT. Full variable domain (missing parts from reference TRBV5-5 and TRBJ2-3): DAGVTQSPTHLIKTRGQQVTLRCSPISGHKSVSWYQQVLGQGPQFIFQYYEKEERGRGNFPDRFSARQFPNYSSELNVNALLLGDSALYLCASTEPLRLAGGTDTQYFGPGTRLTVL.

J is TRBJ2-3 and V is TRBV19; TRBD2 agrees at 7 bases. This CDR3 is 15 amino acids long. Trimming at V came to 5 bases and at J to 3 bases, leaving 8 bases not matched to a gene. Per the germline V gene, CDR1 is LNHDA and CDR2 is SQIVND (reference sequence). The DNA for the CDR3 is TGTGCCAGTAGTGGGAGGGGTGGTATGACAGATACGCAGTATTTT. Its translation: CASSGRGGMTDTQYF.

The rearrangement uses TRBV14 and TRBJ1-2; no reliable D call. V gave up 3 bases and J gave up 5 bases, with 7 bases separating them. The germline gives CDR1 SGHDN, CDR2 FVKESK. The length of the CDR3 is 12 residues. The CDR3 nucleotides read TGTGCCAGCAGCCAGGCGGGTTATGGCTACACCTTC. Translated: CASSQAGYGYTF. Variable domain in full (rest from reference TRBV14 and TRBJ1-2): EAGVTQFPSHSVIEKGQTVTLRCDPISGHDNLYWYRRVMGKEIKFLLHFVKESKQDESGMPNNRFLAERTGGTYSTLKVQPAELEDSGVYFCASSQAGYGYTFGSGTRLTVV.

The V gene is TRBV4-3, the J gene TRBJ2-1, with 8 bases aligning to TRBD2. Germline CDR1 and CDR2: LGHNA and YSLEER. The CDR3 runs to 16 residues. V lost 0 bases, J lost 4 bases, and 5 bases stayed unmatched. The CDR3 loop is CASSQEGGGSYNEQFF. The CDR3 nucleotides are TGCGCCAGCAGCCAAGAGGGCGGGGGGTCTTACAATGAGCAGTTCTTC.

The chain is built from TRBV7-6 and TRBJ2-1, with D unclear. Per the germline V gene, CDR1 is SGHVS and CDR2 is FNYEAQ. V was pared by 2 bases and J by 6 bases, with 8 bases between. This CDR3 contains 13 residues. The CDR3 DNA sequence: TGTGCCAGCAGCTTATCACTAATCAATGAGCAGTTCTTC. Its protein is CASSLSLINEQFF.

The DNA for the CDR3 is TGCAGCGTTGAGTGGCTGAACACTGAAGCTTTCTTT. The encoded protein is CSVEWLNTEAFF. The V gene is TRBV29-1, the J gene TRBJ1-1; D call uncertain. Between the trimmed V and J ends, which lost 3 bases and 0 bases, there was a span of 5 bases. The V gene's germline CDR1 is SQVTM and CDR2 ANQGSEA. The CDR3 sequence is 12 residues long.

V and J are TRBV6-1 and TRBJ2-3, with 7 bases matching TRBD1. The germline V gene encodes CDR1 MNHNS and CDR2 SASEGT. This CDR3 is 14 amino acids long. The ends lost 6 bases at V and 5 bases at J; junction bases unmatched: 8. The DNA of the CDR3 is TGTGCCAGCAGCCCAGACAGGGCGATAGATACGCAGTATTTT. This encodes CASSPDRAIDTQYF.

V gene TRBV5-1 combines with J gene TRBJ2-7, with D tentatively TRBD1 (6 bases). The CDR3 has 15 amino acids. V lost 0 bases, J lost 3 bases, and 13 bases lay in between. Germline CDR1 is SGHRS and CDR2 is YFSETQ. This CDR3 is CASSLEAGARYEQYF. The CDR3 DNA sequence: TGCGCCAGCAGCTTGGAGGCAGGGGCCCGCTACGAGCAGTACTTC.

The chain uses TRBV28 and TRBJ2-7, with 7 bases fitting TRBD1. This CDR3 has 15 amino acids. J lost 3 bases, V lost 4 bases, and 9 bases had no gene match. CDR1 is MDHEN and CDR2 is SYDVKM in the germline V gene. CDR3 residues: CASSSPTGPIYEQYF. CDR3 nucleotides: TGTGCCAGCAGTTCCCCGACAGGGCCAATCTACGAGCAGTACTTC.

The genes are TRBV9 and TRBJ2-3, with D unclear. This CDR3 region has 14 residues. In germline, CDR1 is SGDLS, CDR2 YYNGEE. V was shortened by 4 bases and J by 4 bases, with 13 bases between the two germline ends. The DNA of the CDR3 is TGTGCCAGCAGCCCCGTGGGCCCTCCAGATACGCAGTATTTT. Translated: CASSPVGPPDTQYF.

CDR3 in amino acids: CASTKGQGYGYTF. The DNA for the CDR3 is TGTGCCAGCACCAAGGGACAGGGTTATGGCTACACCTTC. V is TRBV28 and J is TRBJ1-2; 9 positions match TRBD1. The junction had 5 bases not matched to a gene; V was cut back by 7 bases and J by 5 bases. There are 13 residues in the CDR3. From germline, CDR1 is MDHEN and CDR2 SYDVKM.

This rearrangement joins TRBV19 to TRBJ2-3; 9 bases fit TRBD1. The ends lost 11 bases at V and 1 base at J; junction bases unmatched: 4. The CDR3 runs 13 residues. Germline V gene sequence: CDR1 LNHDA, CDR2 SQIVND (reference sequence). The CDR3 reads CASWDRGTDTQYF. CDR3 nucleotides: TGTGCCTCATGGGACAGGGGCACAGATACGCAGTATTTT.

The rearrangement joins TRBV28 to TRBJ2-2; the D is unclear. Trimming stripped 1 base from V and 8 bases from J, with 5 bases between. CDR1 MDHEN and CDR2 SYDVKM come from the germline V gene. This CDR3 contains 12 residues. CDR3: CASSLLGGELFF. In DNA form, the CDR3 reads TGTGCCAGCAGTTTATTAGGGGGGGAGCTGTTTTTT.

The rearrangement joins TRBV10-3 to TRBJ1-1, with a tentative D call TRBD1 (5 bases). The V and J ends lost 2 bases and 5 bases respectively, with 12 bases between them. The germline V gene has CDR1 ENHRY and CDR2 SYGVKD. This CDR3 comprises 14 residues. CDR3 loop: CAISELSGGTEAFF. CDR3 nucleotide sequence: TGTGCCATCAGTGAGCTATCTGGGGGGACTGAAGCTTTCTTT.

This clone appeared a single time. This chain links TRBV11-2 with TRBJ2-2, with D perhaps matching TRBD1 (5 bases). CDR1 is SGHAT and CDR2 is FQNNGV in the germline V gene. Trimming stripped 2 bases from V and 1 base from J, with 11 bases between. The CDR3 contains 16 residues. The CDR3 sequence: CASSLWGRVNTGELFF. CDR3 in DNA: TGTGCCAGCAGCTTATGGGGCAGGGTGAACACCGGGGAGCTGTTTTTT.

This rearrangement joins TRBV5-5 to TRBJ2-4; possibly TRBD1 for D (8 bases). The germline V and J ends were trimmed by 4 bases and 3 bases, with 26 bases remaining between them. Per germline, CDR1 SGHKS and CDR2 YYEKEE (reference sequence). This CDR3 is built from 19 residues. CDR3 protein: CASSQRTGGVLDGKNIQYF. CDR3 DNA: TGTGCCAGCAGCCAGCGAACAGGGGGGGTGCTTGATGGCAAAAACATTCAGTACTTC.

The chain uses TRBV2 and TRBJ1-4; 8 nucleotides agree with TRBD1. CDR1 is SNHLY, CDR2 FYNNEI, per germline. CDR3 length: 16 amino acids. V gave up 6 bases and J gave up 0 bases; unmatched junction bases: 6. The CDR3 DNA sequence: TGTGCCAGCAGGAGAGGACAGGGAACAACTAATGAAAAACTGTTTTTT. Its translation: CASRRGQGTTNEKLFF.